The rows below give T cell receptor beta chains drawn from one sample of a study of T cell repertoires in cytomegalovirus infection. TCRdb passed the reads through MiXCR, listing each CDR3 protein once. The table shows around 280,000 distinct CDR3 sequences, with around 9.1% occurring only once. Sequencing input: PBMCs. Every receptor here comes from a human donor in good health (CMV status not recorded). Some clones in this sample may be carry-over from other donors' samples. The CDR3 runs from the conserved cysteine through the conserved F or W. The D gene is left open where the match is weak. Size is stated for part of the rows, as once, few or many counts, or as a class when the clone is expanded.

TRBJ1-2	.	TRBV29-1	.	TGCAGCGTATCCAGACTATCGCTGGGAGGCTACACCTTC	CSVSRLSLGGYTF
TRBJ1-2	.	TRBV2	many	TGTGCCAGCAGTGAACCACTCCACATCGTGGACAAAATTCGACCAGATGGCTACACCTTC	CASSEPLHIVDKIRPDGYTF
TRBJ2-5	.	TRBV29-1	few	TGCAGCGCCTTCGAAGAGACCCAGTACTTC	CSAFEETQYF
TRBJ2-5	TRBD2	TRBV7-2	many	TGTGCCAGCAGCCCTGGACTAGCGGGGGGAGAGACCCAGTACTTC	CASSPGLAGGETQYF
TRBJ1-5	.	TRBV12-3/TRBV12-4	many	TGTGCCAGCAGCCCTGGCGCTAGCAATCAGCCCCAGCATTTT	CASSPGASNQPQHF
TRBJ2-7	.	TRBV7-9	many	TGTGCCAGCCCCCAGGACGGGGACTACGAGCAGTACTTC	CASPQDGDYEQYF
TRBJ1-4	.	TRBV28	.	TGTGCCACAGGGGACCCGACTAATGAAAAACTGTTTTTT	CATGDPTNEKLFF
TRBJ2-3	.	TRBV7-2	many	TGTGCCAGCAGCTTAGCACGGAGACAGGGAGGGCCCAGCACAGATACGCAGTATTTT	CASSLARRQGGPSTDTQYF
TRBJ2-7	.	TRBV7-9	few	TGTGCCAGCAGCTCGACCGTAGGGGCGTACGAGCAGTACTTC	CASSSTVGAYEQYF
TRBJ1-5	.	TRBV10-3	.	TGTGCCATCAGTGGAGGGTCCCGCAATCAGCCCCAGCATTTT	CAISGGSRNQPQHF
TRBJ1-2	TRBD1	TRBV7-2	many	TGTGCCAGCAGCCCGCGCCGGACAGGGGGGATAGGTGGCTACACCTTC	CASSPRRTGGIGGYTF
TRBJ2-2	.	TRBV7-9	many	TGTGCCAGCAGCGCAACCCCGGGACCCCCCGTGGGGGAGCTGTTTTTT	CASSATPGPPVGELFF
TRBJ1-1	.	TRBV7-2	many	TGTGCCAGCAGCTCCCGACAGGAGAACACTGAAGCTTTCTTT	CASSSRQENTEAFF
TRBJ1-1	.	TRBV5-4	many	TGTGCCAGCAGGAACACGGGACCCTCGCCCGCTTTCTTT	CASRNTGPSPAFF
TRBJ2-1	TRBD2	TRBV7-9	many	TGTGCCAGCAGCCGTAGCGGGGGGAACGTCAATGAGCAGTTCTTC	CASSRSGGNVNEQFF
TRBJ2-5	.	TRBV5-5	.	TGTGCCAGCAGCTTGGCTCCGGCGGTTGTGGAGACCCAGTACTTC	CASSLAPAVVETQYF
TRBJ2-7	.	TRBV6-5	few	TGTGCCAGCAGTTTTCAAGTTGTCGGCGAGCAGTACTTC	CASSFQVVGEQYF
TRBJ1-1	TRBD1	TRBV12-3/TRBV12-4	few	TGTGCCAGCAGAACCGGGACAGGGGTATTCGGGCAAGAAGCTTTCTTT	CASRTGTGVFGQEAFF
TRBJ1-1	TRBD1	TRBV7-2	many	TGTGCCAGCAGCTTAGTTGGGTCAAAATTGGGACAGCTTGAAGCTTTCTTT	CASSLVGSKLGQLEAFF
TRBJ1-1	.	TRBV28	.	TGTGCCAGCCGCCTCAGGGTTAGTACTGAAGCTTTCTTT	CASRLRVSTEAFF
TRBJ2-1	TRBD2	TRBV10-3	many	TGTGCCATCAGTGAGTCTAGCGGGGGGGCCTATGGCAATGAGCAGTTCTTC	CAISESSGGAYGNEQFF
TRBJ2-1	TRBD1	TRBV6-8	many	TGTGCCAGCAGTGTGGACAGGGTCTCCTACAATGAGCAGTTCTTC	CASSVDRVSYNEQFF
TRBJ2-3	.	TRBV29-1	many	TGCAGCGAGCCCAGGGCTCGGGGGCGCCGCACAGATACGCAGTATTTT	CSEPRARGRRTDTQYF
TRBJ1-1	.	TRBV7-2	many	TGTGCCAGCAGCCCGGAGGCGGGGGCGCGGGGAGCTTTCTTT	CASSPEAGARGAFF
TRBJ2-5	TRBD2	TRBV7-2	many	TGTGCCAGCAGCTTGGTACTAGCGGGAGGACAGTACTTC	CASSLVLAGGQYF
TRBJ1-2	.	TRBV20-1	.	TGCAGTGCTCGCGGTGGCAGCACTAACTATGGCTACACCTTC	CSARGGSTNYGYTF
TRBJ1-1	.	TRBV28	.	TGTGCCAGCAGGGTTCAGGCGGGAAGGAGGGACACTGAAGCTTTCTTT	CASRVQAGRRDTEAFF
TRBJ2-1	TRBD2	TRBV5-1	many	TGCGCCAGCAGCTTGGGGACTAGCTGGTCCTACAATGAGCAGTTCTTC	CASSLGTSWSYNEQFF
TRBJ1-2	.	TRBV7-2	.	TGTGCCAGCAGCTTAGGAACCCCCCCCGGTGGCTACACCTTC	CASSLGTPPGGYTF
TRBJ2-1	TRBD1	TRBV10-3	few	TGTGCCATCAGTGAGCACCGACAGGGGGGCAATGAGCAGTTCTTC	CAISEHRQGGNEQFF
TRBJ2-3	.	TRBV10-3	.	TGTGCCATCAAGCCGGGGTCTAGCACAGATACGCAGTATTTT	CAIKPGSSTDTQYF
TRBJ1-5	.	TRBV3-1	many	TGTGCCAGCAGCCACCGCCAGGGCTTCAATCAGCCCCAGCATTTT	CASSHRQGFNQPQHF
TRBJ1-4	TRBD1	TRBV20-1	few	TGCAGTGCTCGGACAGGGGACTGGCGTGGTGGAAAACTGTTTTTT	CSARTGDWRGGKLFF
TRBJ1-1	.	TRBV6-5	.	TGTGCCACCCGGAGGGGGGAAAACGTTGAAGCTTTCTTT	CATRRGENVEAFF
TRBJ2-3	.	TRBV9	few	TGTGCCAGCAGCGTTCGGGAGTTGAGCACAGATACGCAGTATTTT	CASSVRELSTDTQYF
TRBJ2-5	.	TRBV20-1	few	TGCAGTCCGCGAGGGGGATGGGGAGAGACCCAGTACTTC	CSPRGGWGETQYF
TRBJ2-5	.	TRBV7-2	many	TGTGCCAGCACCAACTCATGGGGGCCCCAAGAGACCCAGTACTTC	CASTNSWGPQETQYF
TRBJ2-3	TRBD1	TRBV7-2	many	TGTGCCAGCAGCTTAGCAGGTGACAGGGCCTTAGCACCGTATTTT	CASSLAGDRALAPYF
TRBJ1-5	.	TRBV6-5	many	TGTGCCAGCAGTCGTACAGGGAGAAGCAATCAGCCCCAGCATTTT	CASSRTGRSNQPQHF
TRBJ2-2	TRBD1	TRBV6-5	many	TGTGCCAGCAGTTACGACAGGGTGAACACCGGGGAGCTGTTTTTT	CASSYDRVNTGELFF
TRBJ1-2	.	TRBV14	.	TGTGCCAGCAGCCCTCGGTCTGACTATGGCTACACCTTC	CASSPRSDYGYTF
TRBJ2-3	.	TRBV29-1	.	TGCAGCGTTGAAGTTCGGGGACATCTCTCAGATACGCAGTATTTT	CSVEVRGHLSDTQYF
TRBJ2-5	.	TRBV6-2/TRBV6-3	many	TGTGCCAGCAGCCGTGACAATCTTCAAGAGACCCAGTACTTC	CASSRDNLQETQYF